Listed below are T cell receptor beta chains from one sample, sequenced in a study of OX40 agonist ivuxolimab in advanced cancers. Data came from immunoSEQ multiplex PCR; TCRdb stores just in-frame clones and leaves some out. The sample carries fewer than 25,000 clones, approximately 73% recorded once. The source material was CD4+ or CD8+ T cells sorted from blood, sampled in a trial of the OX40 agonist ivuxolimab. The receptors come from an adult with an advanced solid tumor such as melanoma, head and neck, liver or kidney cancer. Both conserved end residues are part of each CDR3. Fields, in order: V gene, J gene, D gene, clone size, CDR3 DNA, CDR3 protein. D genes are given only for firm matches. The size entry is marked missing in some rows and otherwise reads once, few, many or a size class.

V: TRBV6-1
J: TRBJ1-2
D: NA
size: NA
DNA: TGTGCCAGCAGCGCTGGGACCGATACACATGGCTACACCTTC
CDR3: CASSAGTDTHGYTF

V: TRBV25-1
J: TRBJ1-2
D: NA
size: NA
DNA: TGTGCCAGCAGTGAAAGGGGCCCTAACTATGGCTACACCTTC
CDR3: CASSERGPNYGYTF

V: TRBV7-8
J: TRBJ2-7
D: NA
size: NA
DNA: TGTGCCAGCAGCCAGAGGGTTACCTACGAGCAGTACTTC
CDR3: CASSQRVTYEQYF

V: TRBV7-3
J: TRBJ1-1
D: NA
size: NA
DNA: TGTGCCAGCAGCTCCGGGGTCAGTTCTGAAGCTTTCTTT
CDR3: CASSSGVSSEAFF

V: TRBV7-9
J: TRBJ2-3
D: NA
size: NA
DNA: TGTGCCAGCATCTCCCAGGGGGGGGGCCCGGGCACAGATACGCAGTATTTT
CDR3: CASISQGGGPGTDTQYF

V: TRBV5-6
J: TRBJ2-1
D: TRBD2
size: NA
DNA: TGTGCCAGCAGCCAAGCGGGGTTCATCAATGAGCAGTTCTTC
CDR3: CASSQAGFINEQFF

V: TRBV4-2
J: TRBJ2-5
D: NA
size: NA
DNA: TGTGCCAGCAGCTTATTCCAGGGGGGGCAGGAGACCCAGTACTTC
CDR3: CASSLFQGGQETQYF

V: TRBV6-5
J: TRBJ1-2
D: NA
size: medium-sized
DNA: TGTGCCAGCAGTTACTCGGCGGGAAGCTCCTATGGCTACACCTTC
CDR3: CASSYSAGSSYGYTF

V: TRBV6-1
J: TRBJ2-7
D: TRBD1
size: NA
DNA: TGTGCCAGCAGTGAAGTTGAAGGGACAGGGCGATACGAGCAGTACTTC
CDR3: CASSEVEGTGRYEQYF

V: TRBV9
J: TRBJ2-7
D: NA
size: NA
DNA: TGTGCCAGCAGCGTAGGCAGTTCCAGCTCCTACGAGCAGTACTTC
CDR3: CASSVGSSSSYEQYF

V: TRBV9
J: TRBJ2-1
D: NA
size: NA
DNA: TGTGCCAGCAGCACTTCATACCACTTAGGGTCAAACAATGAGCAGTTCTTC
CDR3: CASSTSYHLGSNNEQFF

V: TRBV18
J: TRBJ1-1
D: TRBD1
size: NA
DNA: TGTGCCAGCTCGAGGGACAGGGTGAACACTGAAGCTTTCTTT
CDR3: CASSRDRVNTEAFF

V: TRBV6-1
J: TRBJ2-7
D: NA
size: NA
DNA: TGTGCCAGCGAGGGAGACAGCTACGAGCAGTACTTC
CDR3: CASEGDSYEQYF

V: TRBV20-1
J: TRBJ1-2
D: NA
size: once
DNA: TGCAGTGCTAGAGGGCAGGGCTACACCTTC
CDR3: CSARGQGYTF

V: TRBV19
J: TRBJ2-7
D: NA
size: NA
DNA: TGTGCCAGTAGTATGAACGGGGGCAGGAGTCCCTACGAGCAGTACTTC
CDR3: CASSMNGGRSPYEQYF

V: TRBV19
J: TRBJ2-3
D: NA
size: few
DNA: TGTGCCAGTAGTATAGTCGGGGGTCGCGGCACAGATACGCAGTATTTT
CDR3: CASSIVGGRGTDTQYF

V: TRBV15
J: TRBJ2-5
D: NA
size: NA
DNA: TGTGCCACCAGCAGAGGAGGGGGAGAGACCCAGTACTTC
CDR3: CATSRGGGETQYF

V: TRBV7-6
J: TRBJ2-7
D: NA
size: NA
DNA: TGTGCCAGCAGCTTAGTGACAGGTCCCTACGAGCAGTACTTC
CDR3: CASSLVTGPYEQYF

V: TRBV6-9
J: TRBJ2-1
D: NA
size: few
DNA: TGTGCCATCCAGGCGCCCTGCACCTACAATGAGCAGTTCTTC
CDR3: CAIQAPCTYNEQFF

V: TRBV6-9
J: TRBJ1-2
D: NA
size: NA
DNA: TGTGCCAGCAGCTATTCGCGAGGGGCCAGGGATGGCTACACCTTC
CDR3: CASSYSRGARDGYTF

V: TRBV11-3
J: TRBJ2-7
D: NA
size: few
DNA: TGTGCCAGCAACATCCGAGGGAGGTACGAGCAGTACTTC
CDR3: CASNIRGRYEQYF

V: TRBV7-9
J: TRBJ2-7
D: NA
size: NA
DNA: TGTGCCAGCAGCTTAGTATACGAGCAGTACTTC
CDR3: CASSLVYEQYF

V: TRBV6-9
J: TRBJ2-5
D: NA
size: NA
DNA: TGTGCCAGCAATTTATTTATGGGGAGCCAAGAGACCCAGTACTTC
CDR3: CASNLFMGSQETQYF

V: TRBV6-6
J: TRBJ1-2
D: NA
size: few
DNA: TGTGCCAGCAGGGACGGGGGGGCTATGGCCGGCTACACCTTC
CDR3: CASRDGGAMAGYTF

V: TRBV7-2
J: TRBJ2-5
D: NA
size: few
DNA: TGTGCCAGCAGCTTATTCCAGGGGGGGCAGGAGACCCAGTACTTC
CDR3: CASSLFQGGQETQYF

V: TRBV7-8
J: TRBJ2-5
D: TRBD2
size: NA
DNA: TGTGCCAGCAGCTTAGCTAGCGGGGGGACACAAGAGACCCAGTACTTC
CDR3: CASSLASGGTQETQYF

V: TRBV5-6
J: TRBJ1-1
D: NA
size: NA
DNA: TGTGCCAGCAGCTACTGGTCCGGTTCGGCTTTCTTT
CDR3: CASSYWSGSAFF

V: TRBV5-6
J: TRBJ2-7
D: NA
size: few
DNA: TGTGCCAGCAGCTCGGCGTCCTCCTACGAGCAGTACTTC
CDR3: CASSSASSYEQYF

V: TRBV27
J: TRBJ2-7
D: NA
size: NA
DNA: TGTGCCAGCGGCCACGGGACGGCCTACGAGCAGTACTTC
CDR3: CASGHGTAYEQYF

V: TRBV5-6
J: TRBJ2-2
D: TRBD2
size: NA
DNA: TGTGCCAGCAGTCCGGGGGGCGGGGAGCTGTTTTTT
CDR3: CASSPGGGELFF

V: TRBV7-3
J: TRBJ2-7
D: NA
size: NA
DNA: TGTGCCAGCAGCTTATATGGGGGGGGCCGGTACGAGCAGTACTTC
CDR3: CASSLYGGGRYEQYF

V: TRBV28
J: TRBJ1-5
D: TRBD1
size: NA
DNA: TGTGCCAGCAGTGCCGGGACAGGGGGTCGACAGCCCCAGCATTTT
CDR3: CASSAGTGGRQPQHF

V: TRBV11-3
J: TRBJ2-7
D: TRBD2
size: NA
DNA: TGTGCCAGCAGCCCCCCGACTAGCGGGTACGAGCAGTACTTC
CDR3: CASSPPTSGYEQYF

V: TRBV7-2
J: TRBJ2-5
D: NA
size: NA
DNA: TGTGCCAGCAGCTTTTCGTCAATTGGTGGGGGGGCCCGGGAGACCCAGTACTTC
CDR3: CASSFSSIGGGARETQYF

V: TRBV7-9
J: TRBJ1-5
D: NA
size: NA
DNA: TGTGCCAGCAGCTTAGGAGATAGCAATCAGCCCCAGCATTTT
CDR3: CASSLGDSNQPQHF

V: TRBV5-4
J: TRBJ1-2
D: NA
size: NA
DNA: TGTGCCAGCAGCGAGCCCTACGACAGGTTGAATGGCTACACCTTC
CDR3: CASSEPYDRLNGYTF

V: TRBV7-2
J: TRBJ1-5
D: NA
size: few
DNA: TGTGCCAGCAGCCCGACAGTTTATAGCAATCAGCCCCAGCATTTT
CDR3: CASSPTVYSNQPQHF

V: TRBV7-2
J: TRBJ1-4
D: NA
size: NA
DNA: TGTGCCAGCAGCTTAGAAGAGGATGACCCTTACGAAAAACTGTTTTTT
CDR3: CASSLEEDDPYEKLFF

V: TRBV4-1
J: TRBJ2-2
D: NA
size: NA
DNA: TGCGCCAGCAGGGACTCACCTGGAGCGAACACCGGGGAGCTGTTTTTT
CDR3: CASRDSPGANTGELFF

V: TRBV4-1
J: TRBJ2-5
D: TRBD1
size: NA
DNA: TGCGCCAGCAGCCAAGATGTCGGGACAGCTGAGACCCAGTACTTC
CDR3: CASSQDVGTAETQYF

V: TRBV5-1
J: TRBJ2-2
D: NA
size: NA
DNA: TGCGCCAGCAGCCAAAGAGAGACCGGGGAGCTGTTTTTT
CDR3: CASSQRETGELFF

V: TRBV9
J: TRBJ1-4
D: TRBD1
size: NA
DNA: TGTGCCAGCAGCGTAGGGGCAGGGGGAACTAATGAAAAACTGTTTTTT
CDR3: CASSVGAGGTNEKLFF

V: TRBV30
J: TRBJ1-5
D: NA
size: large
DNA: TGTGCCTGGAGTGTAGGGGGGAATCAGCCCCAGCATTTT
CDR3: CAWSVGGNQPQHF

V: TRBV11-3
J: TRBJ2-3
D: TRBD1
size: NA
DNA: TGTGCCAGCAGCCACCGGGACAGGGGACCTGATTCGCAGTATTTT
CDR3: CASSHRDRGPDSQYF

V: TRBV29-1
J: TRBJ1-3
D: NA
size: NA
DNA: TGCAGCGTTTTCTCTGGAAACACCATATATTTT
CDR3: CSVFSGNTIYF

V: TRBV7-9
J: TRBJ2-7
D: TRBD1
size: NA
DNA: TGTGCCAGCAGTTGGGGTACAGGGGAAGGCTACGAGCAGTACTTC
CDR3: CASSWGTGEGYEQYF

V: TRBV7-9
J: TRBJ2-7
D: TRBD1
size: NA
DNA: TGTGCCAGCAGCTACGAGGACAGGGGGGACTACGAGCAGTACTTC
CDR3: CASSYEDRGDYEQYF

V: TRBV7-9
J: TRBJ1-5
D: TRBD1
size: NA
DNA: TGTGCCAGCAGCTTAGCTGAGGGGGCCGGCAATCAGCCCCAGCATTTT
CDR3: CASSLAEGAGNQPQHF

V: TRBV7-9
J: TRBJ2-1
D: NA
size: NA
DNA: TGTGCCAGCAGCTCCCCAGTCCGGGCGGGCGGCTCTGGCAATGAGCAGTTCTTC
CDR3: CASSSPVRAGGSGNEQFF

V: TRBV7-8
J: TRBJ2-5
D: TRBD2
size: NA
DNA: TGTGCCAGCAGCTTTCAGGCTAGCGGGGGGGCCAGGGAGACCCAGTACTTC
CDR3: CASSFQASGGARETQYF

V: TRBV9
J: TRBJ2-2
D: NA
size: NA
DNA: TGTGCCAGCAGCGCCCCGGGGAACACCGGGGAGCTGTTTTTT
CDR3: CASSAPGNTGELFF

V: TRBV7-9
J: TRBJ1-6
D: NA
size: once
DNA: TGCGCCAGCAGCCAAGAAAGGTATCACCCCTCACCCCTCCACTTT
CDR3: CASSQERYHPSPLHF

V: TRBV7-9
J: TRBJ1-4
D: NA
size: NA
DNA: TGTGCCAGCAGGGGGGCAGCCAGCAGACTGTTTTTT
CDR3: CASRGAASRLFF

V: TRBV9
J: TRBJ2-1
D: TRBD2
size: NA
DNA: TGTGCCAGCAGCGTAGATGTAGCGGGGGGGTACAATGAGCAGTTCTTC
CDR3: CASSVDVAGGYNEQFF

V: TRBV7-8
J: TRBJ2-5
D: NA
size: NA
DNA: TGTGCCAGCAGCCCCCGAGGGCAAGAGACCCAGTACTTC
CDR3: CASSPRGQETQYF